A single sample is the source of the 8 T cell receptor beta chains below, sequenced in a study of T cells after yellow fever vaccination. TCRdb reprocessed the 5' RACE reads with MiXCR, giving one entry per CDR3 protein. The sample lists roughly 250,000 distinct CDR3 sequences, 10% to 15% occurring once. The source was CD4+ T cells sorted from PBMCs, collected 45 days after the yellow fever booster vaccination. The receptors were gathered from a man aged 30 to 39 who received the YFV17D yellow fever vaccine.

V is TRBV15 and J is TRBJ2-2, with TRBD2 as a possible D gene (5 bases). The CDR3 totals 17 residues. The V end was cut by 0 bases, the J end by 2 bases, with 13 bases between. Per the germline V gene, CDR1 is LNHNV and CDR2 is YYDKDF (reference sequence). The CDR3 DNA reads TGTGCCACCAGCAGAGATCCGTCCTGGACTAACACCGGGGAGCTGTTTTTT. Translated, it gives CATSRDPSWTNTGELFF.

Only a few counts were recorded for this clonotype. V gene TRBV15 combines with J gene TRBJ2-1; either TRBD1 or TRBD2 may fit D (6 bases each). This CDR3 has 17 amino acids. V dropped 1 base and J dropped 0 bases, with 13 bases sitting between them. Germline V CDR1 and CDR2: LNHNV, YYDKDF (reference sequence). CDR3 sequence: CATSRAWGRGSYNEQFF. CDR3 sequence (DNA): TGTGCCACCAGCAGAGCCTGGGGGCGGGGCTCCTACAATGAGCAGTTCTTC.

This clonotype was observed a handful of times. V gene TRBV5-1 combines with J gene TRBJ2-1, with 7 bases that match TRBD2. Trimming cost V 7 bases and J 4 bases; bases outside gene matches: 8. The CDR3 contains 14 residues. CDR1 is SGHRS and CDR2 is YFSETQ in the germline V gene. The CDR3 DNA follows: TGCGCCAGCTTACTTGATAGCGGGTACAATGAGCAGTTCTTC. Amino acid sequence: CASLLDSGYNEQFF.

This chain links TRBV7-9 with TRBJ1-1; the D is unclear. The V end lost 2 bases, the J end lost 8 bases, and 21 bases lay between the germline ends. CDR1 SEHNR and CDR2 FQNEAQ come from the germline V gene (reference sequence). There are 16 residues in the CDR3. The CDR3 DNA reads TGTGCCAGCAGCTTAACCGGGAAAGAGCGACGTGTCGAAGCTTTCTTT. Encoded protein: CASSLTGKERRVEAFF.

This clonotype was counted many times. The rearrangement links TRBV20-1 to TRBJ1-5; the D is unclear. Germline V gene data show CDR1 as DFQATT and CDR2 as SNEGSKA (reference sequence). V was clipped by 3 bases and J by 0 bases, with 12 bases between them. The CDR3 length is 15 residues. The CDR3 protein is CSARVPDLSNQPQHF. The CDR3 DNA reads as TGCAGTGCTAGGGTCCCGGATCTTAGCAATCAGCCCCAGCATTTT.

This clonotype was seen more than once but under ten times. CDR3 sequence (DNA): TGCGCCAGCAGCTTGGGACAGGGATATGGCGTGAACACTGAAGCTTTCTTT. Translation gives CASSLGQGYGVNTEAFF. The chain has TRBV5-1 and TRBJ1-1, with 7 bases identical to TRBD1. Germline V CDR1 and CDR2: SGHRS, YFSETQ. The CDR3 has 17 amino acids. Trimming removed 0 bases from V and 0 bases from J; junction bases left unmatched: 8. Full variable domain (rest looked up from reference TRBV5-1 and TRBJ1-1): KAGVTQTPRYLIKTRGQQVTLSCSPISGHRSVSWYQQTPGQGLQFLFEYFSETQRNKGNFPGRFSGRQFSNSRSEMNVSTLELGDSALYLCASSLGQGYGVNTEAFFGQGTRLTVV.

This clonotype came up a few times. The chain combines TRBV5-6 with TRBJ2-6; D call uncertain. V dropped 3 bases and J dropped 0 bases, with 13 bases sitting between them. Germline lookup yields CDR1 SGHDT and CDR2 YYEEEE. The CDR3 has 17 amino acids. CDR3 sequence (DNA): TGTGCCAGCAGCTCGGTGGCAGTCCCCTCTGGGGCCAACGTCCTGACTTTC. This translates into CASSSVAVPSGANVLTF.

This chain links TRBV10-3 with TRBJ2-1; D remains unclear. The CDR3 contains 13 residues. Germline loops: CDR1 ENHRY, CDR2 SYGVKD. The V gene lost 2 bases and the J gene lost 6 bases, with 8 bases spanning the gap. CDR3 residues: CAISETNSNEQFF. The DNA of the CDR3 is TGTGCCATCAGTGAGACCAACTCCAATGAGCAGTTCTTC.